Listed here are 17 T cell receptor beta chains from one sample, sequenced in a study of cytomegalovirus exposure and HLA in healthy donors (dated by TCRdb to about 2017). Library generation was performed with the immunoSEQ multiplex PCR assay. For the multiplex PCR, a mixture combining 60 forward primers for TCR Vbeta segments and 13 reverse primers for TCR Jbeta segments was used. What TCRdb holds here is the immuneACCESS table cut down to in-frame rearrangements. Part of the clones is not present; checked against another copy, under half of the missing clones reflect an unresolved V gene, and the others are unexplained. Across this sample there are around 150,000 clones, with around four fifths seen only once. The top ten clonotypes cover roughly 1.2% of the sample. Sequencing was carried out using PBMCs. These receptor sequences come from a woman aged 50 to 60 in good health and CMV-seronegative.

In this sample, this clone turned up a few times. V is TRBV9 and J is TRBJ2-7, with 8 positions matching TRBD1. Trimming removed 3 bases from V and 3 bases from J; junction bases left unmatched: 11. The germline gives CDR1 SGDLS, CDR2 YYNGEE. The CDR3 sequence is 16 residues long. CDR3 protein: CASSANNGTGIYEQYF. The CDR3 DNA reads TGTGCCAGCAGCGCCAATAACGGGACAGGAATCTACGAGCAGTACTTC.

This rearrangement joins TRBV11-3 to TRBJ2-7, with TRBD2 as a possible D gene (5 bases). The germline V gene encodes CDR1 SGHNT and CDR2 YENEEA. V was cut by 3 bases and J by 1 base, with 10 bases left in between. CDR3 length equals 14 residues. Written as DNA, the CDR3 is TGTGCCAGCAGCTTTGGCGGGCAATCCTACGAGCAGTACTTC. Translation gives CASSFGGQSYEQYF.

The chain employs TRBV5-1 and TRBJ2-2; tentatively, D is TRBD1 (6 bases). Germline-derived CDR1 and CDR2 are SGHRS and YFSETQ. Trimming left V 0 bases short and J 5 bases short, with 14 bases between. The CDR3 sequence is 16 residues long. CDR3 nucleotide sequence: TGCGCCAGCAGCTTGGATCGCAGGGACACAACCGGGGAGCTGTTTTTT. It specifies CASSLDRRDTTGELFF.

V and J are TRBV13 and TRBJ2-3; 9 bases are a match to TRBD2. Germline assignment: CDR1 PRHDT and CDR2 FYEKMQ (reference sequence). This CDR3 region has 15 residues. The trim removed 7 bases at V and 2 bases at J, leaving 7 bases unmatched. The CDR3 sequence is CASNLAGPYTDTQYF. The CDR3 nucleotides are TGTGCCAGCAATCTAGCGGGACCGTACACAGATACGCAGTATTTT.

The V and J genes are TRBV6-6 and TRBJ2-5; unclear D gene. Trimming took 7 bases from V and 5 from J, leaving 8 bases between them. From germline, CDR1 is MNHNY and CDR2 SVGAGI (reference sequence). CDR3 length: 11 residues. CDR3 in amino acids: CASTGGETQYF. In DNA, the CDR3 is TGTGCCAGCACGGGTGGGGAGACCCAGTACTTC.

The chain has TRBV5-1 and TRBJ1-1; D unclear. The germline V and J ends were trimmed by 4 bases and 2 bases, with 15 bases remaining between them. Looked up from germline, CDR1 is SGHRS and CDR2 is YFSETQ. The CDR3 totals 15 residues. The CDR3 sequence: CASSQSPGRNTEAFF. The DNA for the CDR3 is TGCGCCAGCAGCCAATCGCCGGGGAGAAACACTGAAGCTTTCTTT.

The rearrangement links TRBV27 to TRBJ2-7; tentatively, D is TRBD1 (6 bases). This CDR3 is built from 14 residues. Germline CDR1 and CDR2: MNHEY and SMNVEV (reference sequence). The V and J ends lost 6 bases and 6 bases respectively, with 18 bases between them. As DNA, the CDR3 is TGTGCCAGCAGCACAACAGGGAATGGTTTCGAGCAGTACTTC. Amino acid sequence: CASSTTGNGFEQYF.

The chain is built from TRBV10-3 and TRBJ1-1; 9 bases agree with TRBD1. The trim removed 4 bases at V and 3 bases at J, leaving 6 bases unmatched. The CDR3 loop spans 15 amino acids. In germline, CDR1 is ENHRY, CDR2 SYGVKD. This CDR3 is CAISAQGAGDTEAFF. The CDR3 DNA follows: TGTGCCATCAGTGCACAGGGGGCTGGCGACACTGAAGCTTTCTTT.

The chain uses TRBV6-5 and TRBJ2-1, with 7 bases matching TRBD1. Germline V lookup: CDR1 MNHEY, CDR2 SVGAGI. Trimming cost V 5 bases and J 2 bases; bases outside gene matches: 3. This CDR3 has 14 amino acids. In nucleotides, the CDR3 is TGTGCCAGCAGTCGACAGGGAGCCTACAATGAGCAGTTCTTC. Its translation is CASSRQGAYNEQFF.

This clone was counted between two and nine times. J is TRBJ2-5 and V is TRBV2; 14 nucleotides agree with TRBD2. The V gene's germline CDR1 is SNHLY and CDR2 FYNNEI. This CDR3 has 15 residues. V gave up 6 bases and J gave up 5 bases; unmatched junction bases: 5. The CDR3 region is CASRGTSGSSETQYF. CDR3 in DNA: TGTGCCAGCAGGGGGACTAGCGGGAGTAGCGAGACCCAGTACTTC. The full variable domain, completed using reference TRBV2 and TRBJ2-5, is EPEVTQTPSHQVTQMGQEVILRCVPISNHLYFYWYRQILGQKVEFLVSFYNNEISEKSEIFDDQFSVERPDGSNFTLKIRSTKLEDSAMYFCASRGTSGSSETQYFGPGTRLLVL.

The chain links TRBV5-1 to TRBJ2-5; no clear D. This CDR3 is built from 12 residues. Trimming shortened V by 7 bases and J by 5 bases, and 12 bases separated the two germline ends. Germline V gene sequence: CDR1 SGHRS, CDR2 YFSETQ. CDR3 nucleotide sequence: TGCGCCAGCGGAGAACCAGAGGAGACCCAGTACTTC. Protein product: CASGEPEETQYF.

This clone was recorded a few times. The V call is TRBV2, the J call TRBJ1-5; D gene uncertain. Germline CDR1 reads SNHLY; CDR2 reads FYNNEI. The CDR3 runs 13 residues. V lost 4 bases and J lost 4, with 8 bases in between. The CDR3 here is CASSANSNQPQHF. The CDR3 DNA reads TGTGCCAGCAGTGCCAACTCAAATCAGCCCCAGCATTTT.

This clone occurred once. The chain joins TRBV28 to TRBJ1-5; TRBD1 aligns across 9 bases. Per the germline V gene, CDR1 is MDHEN and CDR2 is SYDVKM. CDR3 length equals 16 residues. J was trimmed by 4 bases and V by 2 bases; bases with no gene match: 6. CDR3 amino acids: CASSLRGQGINQPQHF. The CDR3 nucleotides are TGTGCCAGCAGTTTACGTGGACAGGGGATAAATCAGCCCCAGCATTTT.

CDR3 loop: CASSPWGDRLNTEAFF. For the CDR3, the DNA is TGTGCCAGTAGTCCGTGGGGGGACAGATTGAACACTGAAGCTTTCTTT. V usage is TRBV19 and J usage is TRBJ1-1; 7 bases align to TRBD1. The CDR3 length is 16 residues. Germline assignment: CDR1 LNHDA and CDR2 SQIVND (reference sequence). V dropped 5 bases and J dropped 0; count of bases not matched to a gene: 9.

The chain uses TRBV11-2 and TRBJ2-5; TRBD1 might be the D (6 bases). This CDR3 spans 16 amino acids. Germline V gene sequence: CDR1 SGHAT, CDR2 FQNNGV. The ends were cut back, 3 bases at V and 2 bases at J, with 16 bases in the middle. The CDR3 DNA is TGTGCCAGCAGCTTTGGTGTTCGGACAGTTCAAGAGACCCAGTACTTC. This encodes CASSFGVRTVQETQYF.

The CDR3 loop reads CASSPTLAGRRDTQYF. For the CDR3, the DNA is TGCGCCAGCAGCCCTACCCTAGCGGGGCGCAGAGATACGCAGTATTTT. V gene TRBV5-1 combines with J gene TRBJ2-3, with 9 bases aligning to TRBD2. The trim removed 4 bases at V and 5 bases at J, leaving 11 bases unmatched. The germline CDR1 and CDR2 sequences are SGHRS and YFSETQ. This CDR3 is built from 16 residues.

This clone has just a few counts. The chain uses TRBV4-3 and TRBJ2-5; 12 bases are a match to TRBD2. Germline V lookup: CDR1 LGHNA, CDR2 YSLEER. This CDR3 comprises 18 residues. V was clipped by 1 base and J by 4 bases; unmatched bases: 10. CDR3 region: CASSQVPGLAGWAETQYF. CDR3 sequence (DNA): TGCGCCAGCAGCCAAGTTCCGGGACTAGCGGGTTGGGCAGAGACCCAGTACTTC.